A single sample gave rise to the 32 T cell receptor beta chains below, sequenced in a study of human T cells and chemical hapten exposure. Using its own MiXCR run on the RACE reads, TCRdb lists one record per CDR3 protein. Of approximately 180,000 distinct CDR3 sequences listed, under 35% were seen once; the top ten hold less than 3%. The time point here: pre-sensitization, week 0. Treatment given: therapeutic diphenylcyclopropenone sensitization with weekly scalp DPC. Sample: whole blood, taken in connection with sensitization to the hapten diphenylcyclopropenone (DPC). The receptor set was obtained from a woman aged 30 to 39 with alopecia areata. Some clones in this sample may be carry-over from other donors' samples.

This clonotype was observed many times. This chain links TRBV5-1 with TRBJ2-3; a weak D match, TRBD2 (5 bases). From germline, CDR1 is SGHRS and CDR2 YFSETQ. With 4 bases removed from V and 0 bases from J, the gap between germline ends came to 6 bases. The CDR3 is 13 residues long. The DNA for the CDR3 is TGCGCCAGCAGCACGGGAAGCACAGATACGCAGTATTTT. Amino acids: CASSTGSTDTQYF.

This clonotype occurred a few times. The V gene is TRBV20-1, the J gene TRBJ2-7; possibly TRBD1 or TRBD2 for D (10 bases each). Germline CDR1 reads DFQATT; CDR2 reads SNEGSKA (reference sequence). V lost 3 bases and J 2 bases, leaving 23 bases between the germline ends. The length of the CDR3 is 17 residues. The CDR3 coding sequence is TGCAGTGCTAGCCGGGACAGGGGACTAGCGAGCCCCTACGAGCAGTACTTC. Translated, it gives CSASRDRGLASPYEQYF.

The V and J genes are TRBV7-2 and TRBJ2-3; D is unresolved. The CDR3 totals 15 residues. The germline V gene has CDR1 SGHTA and CDR2 FQGNSA. V lost 5 bases and J lost 2, with 14 bases in between. The CDR3, as DNA: TGTGCCAGCAGCACCCTAGTGACACACACAGATACGCAGTATTTT. Translating it yields CASSTLVTHTDTQYF.

V is TRBV4-3 and J is TRBJ2-3, with TRBD2 matching 8 bases. CDR3 length: 15 residues. The V and J ends lost 4 bases and 4 bases, in that order; junction bases with no gene match: 7. The germline gives CDR1 LGHNA, CDR2 YSLEER. CDR3 DNA sequence: TGCGCCAGCAGCCGCAGGACTAGCAGTCCAGATACGCAGTATTTT. Protein sequence: CASSRRTSSPDTQYF.

The rearrangement uses TRBV30 and TRBJ1-1; the match to TRBD1 covers 7 bases. The CDR3 totals 12 residues. Germline CDR1 and CDR2: GTSNPN and SVGIG (reference sequence). V dropped 1 base and J dropped 10; count of bases not matched to a gene: 6. The CDR3 protein is CAWSAGQVLAFF. The CDR3 DNA sequence: TGTGCCTGGAGTGCCGGACAGGTCCTAGCTTTCTTT.

The sample holds a few counts of this clonotype. This chain connects TRBV19 to TRBJ2-1; TRBD2 might be the D (5 bases). The length of the CDR3 is 11 residues. V was pared by 3 bases and J by 9 bases, with 6 bases between. Germline V gives CDR1 LNHDA, CDR2 SQIVND (reference sequence). The chain's CDR3 is CASSIGGEQFF. The DNA of the CDR3 is TGTGCCAGTAGTATCGGAGGTGAGCAGTTCTTC.

Many counts were recorded for this clonotype. The V gene is TRBV11-2, the J gene TRBJ2-5; 7 bases align to TRBD1. The V gene end was trimmed by 5 bases and the J gene end by 2 bases; junction bases not matched to a gene: 5. CDR1 and CDR2 from the germline V gene are SGHAT and FQNNGV. The CDR3 has 14 amino acids. The CDR3 nucleotides read TGTGCCAGCAGCACTCGACAGGGTCAAGAGACCCAGTACTTC. Its translation: CASSTRQGQETQYF.

This rearrangement joins TRBV2 to TRBJ2-1, with TRBD2 matching over 11 bases. The CDR3 is made up of 16 amino acids. Germline V gene data show CDR1 as SNHLY and CDR2 as FYNNEI. J lost 8 bases, V lost 6 bases, and 12 bases had no gene match. The CDR3 coding sequence is TGTGCCAGCAGATGGACTAGCGGGCCGCCCGAGGATGAGCAGTTCTTC. The encoded protein is CASRWTSGPPEDEQFF. The entire variable domain, with the rest obtained from reference TRBV2 and TRBJ2-1, is as follows: EPEVTQTPSHQVTQMGQEVILRCVPISNHLYFYWYRQILGQKVEFLVSFYNNEISEKSEIFDDQFSVERPDGSNFTLKIRSTKLEDSAMYFCASRWTSGPPEDEQFFGPGTRLTVL.

The CDR3 reads CASSFGTGSRTEAFF. In nucleotides, the CDR3 is TGTGCCAGCTCATTCGGGACAGGGTCGCGGACTGAAGCTTTCTTT. The chain is built from TRBV18 and TRBJ1-1; TRBD1 matches at 9 bases. The J segment lost 5 bases and the V segment lost 5 bases, leaving 9 bases of the junction unmatched. Germline V gene sequence: CDR1 KGHSH, CDR2 LQKENI. The CDR3 has 15 amino acids.

This clonotype was found a few times. This sequence joins TRBV29-1 and TRBJ2-5, with TRBD2 matching 8 bases. CDR3 length: 14 residues. With V trimmed by 0 bases and J by 7 bases, 7 bases remained unmatched. CDR1 is SQVTM, CDR2 ANQGSEA, per germline. The CDR3 DNA sequence: TGCAGCGTTGAAGAGCGAGCGGGGGAAGGGACCCAGTACTTC. This gives the protein CSVEERAGEGTQYF.

This chain links TRBV29-1 with TRBJ2-2, with 7 positions matching TRBD1. The CDR3 length is 14 residues. With 3 bases clipped from V and 0 bases from J, the junction kept 1 base outside the gene matches. CDR1 and CDR2 (germline): SQVTM, ANQGSEA. CDR3 sequence (DNA): TGCAGCGTTGACGACAGGGCGAACACCGGGGAGCTGTTTTTT. Translation gives CSVDDRANTGELFF.

This clonotype has only a few counts. The rearrangement uses TRBV9 and TRBJ1-1; D is ambiguous. The CDR3 is made up of 17 amino acids. Germline V gene lookup returns CDR1 SGDLS and CDR2 YYNGEE. The V end lost 5 bases, the J end lost 2 bases, and 22 bases lay between the germline ends. CDR3 nucleotide sequence: TGTGCCAGCAGTGCAAGAAGGATAATCGGGCCAAACACTGAAGCTTTCTTT. This sequence encodes CASSARRIIGPNTEAFF.

The chain is built from TRBV4-3 and TRBJ2-3, with TRBD2 matching 11 bases. The CDR3 sequence is 16 residues long. Germline V gene lookup returns CDR1 LGHNA and CDR2 YSLEER. V trimming: 1 base; J trimming: 5 bases; junction bases outside the gene matches: 5. This chain's CDR3 is CASSQVVAGGQDTQYF. CDR3 DNA: TGCGCCAGCAGCCAAGTTGTAGCGGGGGGGCAAGATACGCAGTATTTT.

This clonotype showed up many times. This chain links TRBV7-9 with TRBJ1-3, with 7 bases identical to TRBD1. The CDR3 contains 15 residues. Germline trimming cut 5 bases from V and 2 bases from J; bases unmatched to any gene: 6. Germline-derived CDR1 and CDR2 are SEHNR and FQNEAQ (reference sequence). Here the CDR3 reads CASSSGQAAGNTIYF. CDR3 nucleotides: TGTGCCAGCAGCAGTGGACAGGCGGCTGGAAACACCATATATTTT.

This clonotype showed up just a few times. The rearrangement links TRBV29-1 to TRBJ2-1; 10 nucleotides agree with TRBD2. V shed 4 bases and J 7 bases; nucleotides not matched to a gene: 16. There are 17 residues in the CDR3. Germline V lookup: CDR1 SQVTM, CDR2 ANQGSEA. The chain's CDR3 is CSVGGESGRGRMNEQFF. The CDR3, as DNA: TGCAGCGTTGGGGGGGAAAGCGGGAGGGGTCGGATGAATGAGCAGTTCTTC.

This rearrangement joins TRBV24-1 to TRBJ2-1, with 7 bases fitting TRBD2. This CDR3 is built from 15 residues. Germline CDR1 is KGHDR and CDR2 is SFDVKD. V gave up 0 bases and J gave up 4 bases; unmatched junction bases: 2. This CDR3 is CATSDLSGGYNEQFF. CDR3 nucleotides: TGTGCCACCAGTGATTTGTCGGGGGGTTACAATGAGCAGTTCTTC.

This clonotype was counted a few times. V is TRBV6-2 or TRBV6-3 and J is TRBJ2-4; TRBD2 might be the D (5 bases). The CDR3 is 15 amino acids. In germline, CDR1 is MNHEY, CDR2 SVGEGT. With 3 bases removed from V and 1 base from J, the gap between germline ends came to 10 bases. CDR3: CASSYSGGAKNIQYF. CDR3 coding DNA: TGTGCCAGCAGTTATTCCGGCGGGGCCAAAAACATTCAGTACTTC.

V and J are TRBV5-1 and TRBJ2-1; possibly TRBD2 for D (6 bases). The CDR3 contains 15 residues. V lost 2 bases and J lost 4, with 13 bases in between. Germline loops: CDR1 SGHRS, CDR2 YFSETQ. The CDR3 loop reads CASSFGGSMYNEQFF. CDR3 in DNA: TGCGCCAGCAGCTTTGGAGGGTCGATGTACAATGAGCAGTTCTTC.

This chain links TRBV7-2 with TRBJ2-2; unclear D gene. Germline CDR1 SGHTA, CDR2 FQGNSA. V was trimmed by 1 base and J by 6 bases, leaving 6 bases between them. The CDR3 sequence is 13 residues long. The CDR3 is CASSLVTAGELFF. DNA of the CDR3: TGTGCCAGCAGCTTAGTAACAGCCGGGGAGCTGTTTTTT. The full variable domain, its missing parts supplied by reference TRBV7-2 and TRBJ2-2, is GAGVSQSPSNKVTEKGKDVELRCDPISGHTALYWYRQSLGQGLEFLIYFQGNSAPDKSGLPSDRFSAERTGGSVSTLTIQRTQQEDSAVYLCASSLVTAGELFFGEGSRLTVL.

This clonotype occurred a few times. The chain recombines TRBV28 with TRBJ1-1, with D unresolved. The ends were cut back, 8 bases at V and 8 bases at J, with 18 bases in the middle. The CDR3 extends over 13 amino acids. The germline V gene encodes CDR1 MDHEN and CDR2 SYDVKM. This CDR3 is CASEGPSAAEAFF. Written as DNA, the CDR3 is TGTGCCAGCGAAGGGCCGTCGGCGGCCGAAGCTTTCTTT.

The chain has TRBV5-1 and TRBJ1-5; weak D call: TRBD1 (5 bases). In germline, CDR1 is SGHRS, CDR2 YFSETQ. V lost 2 bases to trimming and J lost 11 bases, with 17 bases between them. This CDR3 is 14 amino acids long. For the CDR3, the DNA is TGCGCCAGCAGCTTAGAAGGGGACCTACGGGCCCAGCATTTT. Translation: CASSLEGDLRAQHF.

The chain carries TRBV5-6 and TRBJ2-7; D remains unclear. The V and J ends lost 2 bases and 0 bases respectively, with 9 bases between them. The germline CDR1 and CDR2 sequences are SGHDT and YYEEEE. The CDR3 sequence is 14 residues long. The CDR3 DNA sequence: TGTGCCAGCAGCTTTCCCACAGCCTCCTACGAGCAGTACTTC. This encodes CASSFPTASYEQYF.

This clonotype was picked up a small number of times. The V and J genes are TRBV20-1 and TRBJ2-3, with 10 bases that match TRBD2. This CDR3 is 15 amino acids long. V lost 6 bases to trimming and J lost 6 bases; unmatched junction nucleotides: 12. The germline CDR1 and CDR2 sequences are DFQATT and SNEGSKA (reference sequence). The chain's CDR3 is CSAPGGTSVFDTQYF. Written as DNA, the CDR3 is TGCAGTGCCCCTGGAGGGACTAGCGTTTTTGATACGCAGTATTTT.

This clonotype was counted many times. The chain has TRBV7-2 and TRBJ1-4; D may be TRBD1 (6 bases). This CDR3 region has 15 residues. The germline V gene has CDR1 SGHTA and CDR2 FQGNSA. V lost 2 bases and J 0 bases, leaving 7 bases between the germline ends. In nucleotides, the CDR3 is TGTGCCAGCAGCTTACAGGGGCCAACTAATGAAAAACTGTTTTTT. It specifies CASSLQGPTNEKLFF.

The table lists this clonotype with many counts. The V gene is TRBV3-1, the J gene TRBJ1-6, with D tentatively TRBD1 (6 bases). This CDR3 is 15 amino acids long. Germline CDR1 and CDR2: LGHDT and YNNKEL (reference sequence). Trimming shortened V by 2 bases and J by 8 bases, and 13 bases separated the two germline ends. CDR3: CASSQTEGGYSPLHF. The CDR3 coding sequence is TGTGCCAGCAGCCAAACCGAAGGGGGTTATTCACCCCTCCACTTT.

Only a few counts were recorded for this clonotype. The V gene is TRBV28, the J gene TRBJ2-7; D is unresolved. Trimming stripped 2 bases from V and 4 bases from J, with 9 bases between. Per the germline V gene, CDR1 is MDHEN and CDR2 is SYDVKM. CDR3 length equals 13 residues. CDR3 bases: TGTGCCAGCAGTTTAAGCGCCGAATACGAGCAGTACTTC. It codes for CASSLSAEYEQYF.

This clonotype was counted a few times. The chain couples TRBV6-6 to TRBJ2-7, with 7 bases lining up with TRBD2. The CDR3 is made up of 14 amino acids. CDR1 MNHNY and CDR2 SVGAGI come from the germline V gene (reference sequence). V lost 6 bases to trimming and J lost 9 bases; unmatched junction nucleotides: 14. For the CDR3, the DNA is TGTGCCAGCAGACAACTAGCGACAATGGGCTGGCAGTACTTC. This encodes CASRQLATMGWQYF.

The V call is TRBV6-2 or TRBV6-3, the J call TRBJ1-2; D is ambiguous. The V gene lost 4 bases and the J gene lost 6 bases, with 9 bases spanning the gap. The CDR3 sequence is 12 residues long. Germline-derived CDR1 and CDR2 are MNHEY and SVGEGT. Written as DNA, the CDR3 is TGTGCCAGCAGTTTCGTCCTGAATGGCTACACCTTC. Translation gives CASSFVLNGYTF.

This clonotype showed up just a few times. The chain employs TRBV20-1 and TRBJ2-5; D is unclear. V was pared by 5 bases and J by 0 bases, with 16 bases between. The CDR3 runs 15 residues. Germline V gives CDR1 DFQATT, CDR2 SNEGSKA (reference sequence). The CDR3 sequence is CSARPEKDHQETQYF. The CDR3 DNA sequence: TGCAGTGCTCGCCCTGAGAAGGATCACCAAGAGACCCAGTACTTC.

This sequence joins TRBV4-3 and TRBJ2-7; 8 nucleotides match TRBD2. This CDR3 is 14 amino acids long. Germline CDR1 reads LGHNA; CDR2 reads YSLEER. The trim removed 3 bases at V and 5 bases at J, leaving 6 bases unmatched. The CDR3 sequence is CASSHNSGTNEQYF. In DNA, the CDR3 is TGCGCCAGCAGCCATAATAGCGGGACGAACGAGCAGTACTTC.

The chain has TRBV9 and TRBJ1-1; D might be TRBD1 (5 bases). Germline CDR1 and CDR2: SGDLS and YYNGEE. The V end lost 4 bases, the J end lost 11 bases, and 15 bases lay between the germline ends. The CDR3 has 12 amino acids. The CDR3 nucleotides read TGTGCCAGCAGCAAGTTCGGGGACGACGCTTTCTTT. Protein sequence: CASSKFGDDAFF.

In this sample, this clonotype turned up a few times. The J gene is TRBJ2-7, the V gene TRBV13, with TRBD1 matching 7 bases. The CDR3 runs 14 residues. V dropped 5 bases and J dropped 3; count of bases not matched to a gene: 7. Germline V CDR1 and CDR2: PRHDT, FYEKMQ (reference sequence). In DNA, the CDR3 is TGTGCCAGCAGCCAACTCCGGGACAGCTACGAGCAGTACTTC. Translating gives CASSQLRDSYEQYF.